This T cell receptor (beta chain) originates from a study of blood T cell repertoires in COVID-19. Assay: immunoSEQ multiplex PCR; the TCRdb copy retains only in-frame clones and omits some. The table records 100,000 to 150,000 clones, approximately 91% of them present only once. This clone appeared once. The identical CDR3 is also encoded by other nucleotide sequences in the sample. Looked up from germline, CDR1 is SNHLY and CDR2 is FYNNEI. Trimming pared 4 bases from V and 5 bases from J, leaving 5 bases between. The CDR3 has 11 amino acids. This clonotype was obtained from a woman of 80 years or more with acute or convalescent COVID-19. This rearrangement joins TRBV2 to TRBJ2-5, with no clear D. Material for sequencing was peripheral blood. The CDR3 is CASSAGETQYF. CDR3 DNA: TGTGCCAGCAGTGCCGGGGAGACCCAGTACTTC. The variable domain in full, completed from reference TRBV2 and TRBJ2-5, reads EPEVTQTPSHQVTQMGQEVILRCVPISNHLYFYWYRQILGQKVEFLVSFYNNEISEKSEIFDDQFSVERPDGSNFTLKIRSTKLEDSAMYFCASSAGETQYFGPGTRLLVL.